The TCR beta chain under discussion was sequenced for a study of cytomegalovirus exposure and HLA in healthy donors. Study-level points and caveats: CMV serostatus was the only immune exposure information that was available. Presence/absence analyses supposed approximately even sequencing depth among donors. In vitro work confirmed that a few CMV-associated chains recognize CMV antigens.

As concerns this clone: As yet, its antigen is unknown.

The germline V gene encodes CDR1 SGHRS and CDR2 YFSETQ. This CDR3 has 15 amino acids. J gave up 5 bases and V 4 bases, and 5 bases lay outside the gene matches. Vbeta (60) and Jbeta (13) primers were used in the PCR. Method: immunoSEQ multiplex PCR; TCRdb's copy keeps in-frame clones and lacks some. The profile covers around 140,000 clones, with more than 60% appearing a single time and roughly 1.8% taken by the ten largest. The sequencing input was PBMCs. V is TRBV5-1 and J is TRBJ1-6, with 8 bases that match TRBD1. This TCR came from a male donor in good health and CMV-seronegative. CDR3 DNA sequence: TGCGCCAGCAGCCCCGGACAGGGAGATAATTCACCCCTCCACTTT. It encodes CASSPGQGDNSPLHF.